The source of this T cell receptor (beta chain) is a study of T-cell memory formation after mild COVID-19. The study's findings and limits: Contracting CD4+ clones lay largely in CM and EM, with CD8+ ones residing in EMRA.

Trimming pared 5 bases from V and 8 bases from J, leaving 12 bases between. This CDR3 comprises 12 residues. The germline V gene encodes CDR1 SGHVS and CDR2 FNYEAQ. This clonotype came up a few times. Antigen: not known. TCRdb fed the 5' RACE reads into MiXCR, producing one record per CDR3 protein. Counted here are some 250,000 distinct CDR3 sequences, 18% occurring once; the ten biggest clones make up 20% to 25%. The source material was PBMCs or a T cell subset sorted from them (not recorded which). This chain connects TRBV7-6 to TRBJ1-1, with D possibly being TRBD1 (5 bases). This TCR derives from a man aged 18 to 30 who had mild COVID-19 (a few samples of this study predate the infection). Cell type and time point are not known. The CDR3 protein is CASSPSKGEAFF. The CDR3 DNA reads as TGTGCCAGCAGCCCATCGAAGGGGGAAGCTTTCTTT.